The 29 T cell receptor beta chains listed next were all sequenced from one sample in a study of blood T cell repertoires in COVID-19. Sequencing was performed with immunoSEQ multiplex PCR; in TCRdb, only in-frame clones are kept and a portion is missing. The sample consists of some 180,000 clones, about 75% of them appearing once. Specimen: peripheral blood. These receptors were obtained from a woman aged 45 to 65 with active or convalescent COVID-19.

This clone was picked up one time. CDR3 in amino acids: CASGQGKGTNEKLFF. CDR3 bases: TGTGCCAGCGGACAGGGCAAGGGGACTAATGAAAAACTGTTTTTT. The rearrangement uses TRBV6-5 and TRBJ1-4, with 8 bases aligning to TRBD1. The germline CDR1 and CDR2 sequences are MNHEY and SVGAGI. Trimming cost V 8 bases and J 2 bases; bases outside gene matches: 7. This CDR3 is 15 amino acids long.

The chain is built from TRBV6-5 and TRBJ2-5; TRBD2 aligns across 12 bases. The junction had 2 bases not matched to a gene; V was cut back by 5 bases and J by 4 bases. The CDR3 is 14 amino acids. Per germline, CDR1 MNHEY and CDR2 SVGAGI. The CDR3 here is CASSPGLAGETQYF. The CDR3 DNA follows: TGTGCCAGCAGTCCGGGACTAGCGGGAGAGACCCAGTACTTC.

The chain carries TRBV12-3 or TRBV12-4 and TRBJ1-2; D is unresolved. The germline V and J ends were trimmed by 3 bases and 2 bases, with 7 bases remaining between them. The CDR3 covers 13 residues. The DNA for the CDR3 is TGTGCCAGCAGTTTTGTTGTAAACTATGGCTACACCTTC. It encodes CASSFVVNYGYTF.

The V call is TRBV19, the J call TRBJ1-2, with 7 bases that match TRBD1. CDR1 and CDR2 (germline): LNHDA, SQIVND (reference sequence). The CDR3 contains 14 residues. V was pared by 9 bases and J by 4 bases, with 11 bases of the junction left unmatched. DNA for the CDR3: TGTGCCAGCCAGGGGGACGGTCGCTCCTATGGCTACACCTTC. Amino acids: CASQGDGRSYGYTF.

The chain couples TRBV11-3 to TRBJ2-1; 14 bases align to TRBD2. The CDR3 length is 17 residues. J lost 8 bases, V lost 4 bases, and 10 bases had no gene match. In germline, CDR1 is SGHNT, CDR2 YENEEA. The CDR3 nucleotides are TGTGCCAGCAGCTCAAGACTAGCGGGAGGGAGGATCCATGAGCAGTTCTTC. Protein sequence: CASSSRLAGGRIHEQFF.

The chain combines TRBV28 with TRBJ2-6; TRBD2 matches at 7 bases. The CDR3 covers 14 residues. The J segment lost 12 bases and the V segment lost 7 bases, leaving 12 bases of the junction unmatched. CDR1 is MDHEN and CDR2 is SYDVKM in the germline V gene. The CDR3 DNA follows: TGTGCCAGCACCCTCCCGGGGTGGGGGGGCGTCCTGACTTTC. It is translated as CASTLPGWGGVLTF.

The chain is built from TRBV25-1 and TRBJ1-1; 10 nucleotides align to TRBD1. Per the germline V gene, CDR1 is MGHDK and CDR2 is SYGVNS. J lost 3 bases, V lost 5 bases, and 9 bases had no gene match. The CDR3 spans 16 residues. CDR3 coding DNA: TGTGCCAGCAGTACAACCCCAGGACAGGGGGACACTGAAGCTTTCTTT. It yields the protein CASSTTPGQGDTEAFF.

The chain links TRBV19 to TRBJ2-7, with 10 bases aligning to TRBD1. The length of the CDR3 is 13 residues. The junction had 3 bases not matched to a gene; V was cut back by 6 bases and J by 4 bases. The germline V gene encodes CDR1 LNHDA and CDR2 SQIVND (reference sequence). The CDR3 DNA follows: TGTGCCAGTAGGCGGACAGGGGGATACGAGCAGTACTTC. It yields the protein CASRRTGGYEQYF.

The J gene is TRBJ1-5, the V gene TRBV6-5, with D maybe TRBD1 (6 bases). V shed 7 bases and J shed 2 bases, with 9 bases lying between them. The CDR3 spans 13 residues. Germline V gene sequence: CDR1 MNHEY, CDR2 SVGAGI. Here the CDR3 reads CASIAGGNQPQHF. As DNA, the CDR3 is TGTGCCAGCATTGCAGGGGGCAATCAGCCCCAGCATTTT.

The chain joins TRBV24-1 to TRBJ2-2; D may be TRBD2 (5 bases). Germline loops: CDR1 KGHDR, CDR2 SFDVKD. The CDR3 contains 14 residues. Between the trimmed V and J ends, which lost 9 bases and 0 bases, there was a span of 10 bases. The CDR3: CATSEEANTGELFF. CDR3 coding DNA: TGTGCCACCTCCGAGGAGGCGAACACCGGGGAGCTGTTTTTT.

Only a few counts were recorded for this clone. The V gene is TRBV28, the J gene TRBJ2-1, with 10 bases matching TRBD2. In germline, CDR1 is MDHEN, CDR2 SYDVKM. This CDR3 is 17 amino acids long. V dropped 6 bases and J dropped 2; count of bases not matched to a gene: 10. The CDR3, as DNA: TGTGCCAGCAGCTATATCACTAGCGGGGATACCTACAATGAGCAGTTCTTC. It translates to CASSYITSGDTYNEQFF.

The chain is built from TRBV6-1 and TRBJ2-5; TRBD2 aligns across 9 bases. The germline V gene encodes CDR1 MNHNS and CDR2 SASEGT. CDR3 length: 16 residues. With V trimmed by 3 bases and J by 5 bases, 10 bases remained unmatched. The DNA of the CDR3 is TGTGCCAGCAGTGATCCGGGCGGGGGGGCCAGGGAGACCCAGTACTTC. This sequence encodes CASSDPGGGARETQYF.

This chain joins TRBV28 and TRBJ1-4; D remains ambiguous. Deletions cut 5 bases from V and 4 bases from J, with 14 bases between. Germline V gene sequence: CDR1 MDHEN, CDR2 SYDVKM. The CDR3 extends over 15 amino acids. The CDR3 spells CASSPTAADNEKLFF. The CDR3 nucleotides are TGTGCCAGCAGTCCCACCGCAGCGGATAATGAAAAACTGTTTTTT.

V gene TRBV4-2 combines with J gene TRBJ2-7; 11 bases align to TRBD2. CDR1 and CDR2 from the germline V gene are LGHNA and YNFKEQ. The trim removed 0 bases at V and 12 bases at J, leaving 10 bases unmatched. This CDR3 spans 15 amino acids. The CDR3 loop reads CASSQESLAGGNMYF. The CDR3 nucleotides read TGTGCCAGCAGCCAAGAAAGTCTAGCGGGAGGAAACATGTACTTC.

The chain recombines TRBV11-3 with TRBJ2-3; 7 positions agree with TRBD2. Germline CDR1 is SGHNT and CDR2 is YENEEA. This CDR3 region has 15 residues. The trim removed 4 bases at V and 4 bases at J, leaving 8 bases unmatched. CDR3 sequence: CASSSGTTTSDTQYF. CDR3 coding DNA: TGTGCCAGCAGCTCCGGGACTACGACATCAGATACGCAGTATTTT.

The chain combines TRBV19 with TRBJ2-7; 7 nucleotides align to TRBD1. The CDR3 spans 13 residues. V lost 4 bases to trimming and J lost 5 bases; unmatched junction nucleotides: 5. Germline-derived CDR1 and CDR2 are LNHDA and SQIVND (reference sequence). CDR3 loop: CASSRQGSDEQYF. Here the CDR3 DNA reads TGTGCCAGTAGTAGACAGGGCTCGGACGAGCAGTACTTC.

The chain links TRBV11-3 to TRBJ2-7; 15 bases agree with TRBD2. With 4 bases clipped from V and 4 bases from J, the junction kept 8 bases outside the gene matches. Germline V CDR1 and CDR2: SGHNT, YENEEA. The CDR3 totals 17 residues. CDR3 loop: CASSSETGLAGGYEQYF. The CDR3 DNA reads as TGTGCCAGCAGCTCAGAAACCGGACTAGCGGGAGGGTACGAGCAGTACTTC.

This rearrangement joins TRBV6-4 to TRBJ2-1, with 7 bases matching TRBD2. Per the germline V gene, CDR1 is MRHNA and CDR2 is SNTAGT. This CDR3 contains 15 residues. V shed 4 bases and J 2 bases; nucleotides not matched to a gene: 5. CDR3 bases: TGTGCCAGCAGTGTCGAAGCGGGGACCTACAATGAGCAGTTCTTC. It specifies CASSVEAGTYNEQFF.

The rearrangement joins TRBV5-6 to TRBJ2-5; tentatively, D is TRBD2 (5 bases). The CDR3 length is 14 residues. V was trimmed by 4 bases and J by 5 bases, leaving 15 bases between them. Germline CDR1 and CDR2: SGHDT and YYEEEE. In DNA form, the CDR3 reads TGTGCCAGCAGCCTGAGGGCCCGCCGGGAGACCCAGTACTTC. It encodes CASSLRARRETQYF.

This chain uses TRBV10-3 with TRBJ2-7; 10 bases agree with TRBD1. Trimming removed 6 bases from V and 5 bases from J; junction bases left unmatched: 10. CDR1 and CDR2 (germline): ENHRY, SYGVKD. The CDR3 covers 15 residues. The CDR3 DNA reads TGTGCCATCAGCCGAACCGGGACAGGGGTCAACGAGCAGTACTTC. Translated: CAISRTGTGVNEQYF.

The V gene is TRBV20-1, the J gene TRBJ1-6; D is undetermined. This CDR3 spans 14 amino acids. From germline, CDR1 is DFQATT and CDR2 SNEGSKA (reference sequence). The V end lost 3 bases, the J end lost 6 bases, and 12 bases lay between the germline ends. The CDR3 spells CSASFSGVNSPLHF. CDR3 coding DNA: TGCAGTGCTAGTTTCTCCGGAGTTAATTCACCCCTCCACTTT.

Regarding this clone: Other DNA variants within this sample encode the same CDR3. The J gene is TRBJ2-1, the V gene TRBV28; no clear D. V lost 1 base and J 4 bases, leaving 2 bases between the germline ends. Germline loops: CDR1 MDHEN, CDR2 SYDVKM. CDR3 length equals 12 residues. In DNA, the CDR3 is TGTGCCAGCAGTTTATCTTACAATGAGCAGTTCTTC. As protein: CASSLSYNEQFF.

The chain is built from TRBV18 and TRBJ2-5; TRBD2 agrees at 8 bases. The germline gives CDR1 KGHSH, CDR2 LQKENI. The V gene end was trimmed by 3 bases and the J gene end by 5 bases; junction bases not matched to a gene: 11. This CDR3 is 16 amino acids long. CDR3 bases: TGTGCCAGCTCACCTCCTAGCGGGCAGTGTGCGGAGACCCAGTACTTC. Its protein product is CASSPPSGQCAETQYF.

The chain combines TRBV9 with TRBJ1-1; TRBD1 is a possible D gene (5 bases). The CDR3 spans 15 residues. The V end was cut by 6 bases, the J end by 2 bases, with 17 bases between. Germline V gives CDR1 SGDLS, CDR2 YYNGEE. CDR3 nucleotides: TGTGCCAGCACCCCGGGGGGGAATTCAAACACTGAAGCTTTCTTT. This translates into CASTPGGNSNTEAFF.

This rearrangement joins TRBV5-4 to TRBJ2-1; D not certain. CDR1 and CDR2 (germline): SGHNT, YYREEE (reference sequence). The CDR3 has 18 amino acids. The V end lost 0 bases, the J end lost 0 bases, and 16 bases lay between the germline ends. CDR3 sequence: CASSLGSGPPSSYNEQFF. The DNA for the CDR3 is TGTGCCAGCAGCTTGGGGTCTGGGCCGCCGAGCTCCTACAATGAGCAGTTCTTC.

V and J are TRBV19 and TRBJ2-4; possibly TRBD2 for D (5 bases). The V end lost 3 bases, the J end lost 7 bases, and 7 bases lay between the germline ends. Germline-derived CDR1 and CDR2 are LNHDA and SQIVND (reference sequence). The CDR3 extends over 12 amino acids. In DNA, the CDR3 is TGTGCCAGTAGTATCGAGGGTAACATTCAGTACTTC. Protein: CASSIEGNIQYF.

The J gene is TRBJ1-5, the V gene TRBV7-2; D is ambiguous. The CDR3 runs 14 residues. Germline-derived CDR1 and CDR2 are SGHTA and FQGNSA. V was shortened by 3 bases and J by 3 bases, with 9 bases between the two germline ends. CDR3 nucleotides: TGTGCCAGCAGCTTGGGAGTTAACAATCAGCCCCAGCATTTT. This sequence encodes CASSLGVNNQPQHF.

This clone appeared once. V and J are TRBV4-3 and TRBJ1-2; D is possibly TRBD1 (5 bases). Germline V lookup: CDR1 LGHNA, CDR2 YSLEER. V dropped 3 bases and J dropped 7 bases, with 15 bases sitting between them. The CDR3 sequence is 14 residues long. The CDR3 DNA reads TGCGCCAGCAGCCAGGGGCTAGGGATGGGTGGCTACACCTTC. It yields the protein CASSQGLGMGGYTF.

The chain recombines TRBV6-6 with TRBJ1-5; D is uncertain. V was pared by 6 bases and J by 3 bases, with 6 bases between. Germline CDR1 reads MNHNY; CDR2 reads SVGAGI (reference sequence). The CDR3 runs 12 residues. The CDR3 nucleotides are TGTGCCAGCAGAAGCAACAATCAGCCCCAGCATTTT. Translating it yields CASRSNNQPQHF.